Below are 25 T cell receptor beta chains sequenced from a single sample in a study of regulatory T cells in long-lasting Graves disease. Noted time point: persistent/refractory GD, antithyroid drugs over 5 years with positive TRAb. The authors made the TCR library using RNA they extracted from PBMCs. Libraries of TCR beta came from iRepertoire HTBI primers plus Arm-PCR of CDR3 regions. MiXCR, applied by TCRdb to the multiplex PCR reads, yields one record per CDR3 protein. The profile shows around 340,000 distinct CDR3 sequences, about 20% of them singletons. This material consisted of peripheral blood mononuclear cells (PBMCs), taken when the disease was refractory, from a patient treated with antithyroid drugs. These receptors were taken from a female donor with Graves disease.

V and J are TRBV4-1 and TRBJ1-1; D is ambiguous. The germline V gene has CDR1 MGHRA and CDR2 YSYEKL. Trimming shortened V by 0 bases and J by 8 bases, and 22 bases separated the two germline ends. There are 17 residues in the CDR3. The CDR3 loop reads CASSQDAIRGRRHEAFF. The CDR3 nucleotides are TGCGCCAGCAGCCAAGATGCAATCCGTGGACGGCGCCACGAAGCTTTCTTT.

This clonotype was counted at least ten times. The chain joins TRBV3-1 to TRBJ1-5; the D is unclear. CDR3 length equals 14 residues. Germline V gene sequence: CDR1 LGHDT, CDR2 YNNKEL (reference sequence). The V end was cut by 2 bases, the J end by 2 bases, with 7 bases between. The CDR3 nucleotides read TGTGCCAGCAGCCAATCCGTAGGCAATCAGCCCCAGCATTTT. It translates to CASSQSVGNQPQHF.

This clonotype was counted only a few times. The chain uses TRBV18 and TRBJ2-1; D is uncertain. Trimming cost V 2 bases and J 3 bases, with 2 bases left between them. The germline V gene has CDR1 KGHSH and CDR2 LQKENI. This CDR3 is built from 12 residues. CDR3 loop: CASSPFYNEQFF. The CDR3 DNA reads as TGTGCCAGCTCACCATTCTACAATGAGCAGTTCTTC.

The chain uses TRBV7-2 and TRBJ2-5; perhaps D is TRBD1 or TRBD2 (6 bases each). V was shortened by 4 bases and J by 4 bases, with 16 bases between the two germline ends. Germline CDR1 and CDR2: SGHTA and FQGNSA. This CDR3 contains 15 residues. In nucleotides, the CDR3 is TGTGCCAGCAGCTCCGTGTTCGGGGGCGGAGAGACCCAGTACTTC. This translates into CASSSVFGGGETQYF.

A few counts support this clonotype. The CDR3: CASSSLPTSSYEQYF. The CDR3 nucleotides read TGTGCCAGCAGTTCCCTCCCCACTAGTTCCTACGAGCAGTACTTC. V usage is TRBV12-3 or TRBV12-4 and J usage is TRBJ2-7; weak D call: TRBD2 (5 bases). This CDR3 is 15 amino acids long. Trimming left V 4 bases short and J 1 base short, with 14 bases between.

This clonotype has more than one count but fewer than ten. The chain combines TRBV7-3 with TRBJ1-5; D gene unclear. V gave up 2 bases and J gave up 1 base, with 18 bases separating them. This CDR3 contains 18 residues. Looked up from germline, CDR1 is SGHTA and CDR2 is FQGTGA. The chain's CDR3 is CASSLEAPGRGSNQPQHF. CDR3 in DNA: TGTGCCAGCAGCTTAGAGGCCCCGGGGAGAGGGAGCAATCAGCCCCAGCATTTT.

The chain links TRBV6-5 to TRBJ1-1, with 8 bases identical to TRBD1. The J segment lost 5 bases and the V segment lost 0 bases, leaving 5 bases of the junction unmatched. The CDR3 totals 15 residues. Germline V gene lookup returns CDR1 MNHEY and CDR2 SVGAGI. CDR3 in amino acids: CASSYSQGARTEAFF. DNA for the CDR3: TGTGCCAGCAGTTACTCGCAGGGGGCGCGAACTGAAGCTTTCTTT.

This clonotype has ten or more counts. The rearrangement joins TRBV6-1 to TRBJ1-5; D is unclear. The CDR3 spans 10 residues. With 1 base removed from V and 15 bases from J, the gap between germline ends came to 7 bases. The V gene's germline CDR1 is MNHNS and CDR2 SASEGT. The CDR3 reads CASSEELAHF. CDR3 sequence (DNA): TGTGCCAGCAGTGAAGAGTTAGCGCATTTT.

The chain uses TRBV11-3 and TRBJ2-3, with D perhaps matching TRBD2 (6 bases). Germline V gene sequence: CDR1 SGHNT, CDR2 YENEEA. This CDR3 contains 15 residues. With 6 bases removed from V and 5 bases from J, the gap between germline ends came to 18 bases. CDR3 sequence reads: CASRTPPGEQDTQYF. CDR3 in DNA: TGTGCCAGCAGAACTCCCCCGGGGGAACAAGATACGCAGTATTTT.

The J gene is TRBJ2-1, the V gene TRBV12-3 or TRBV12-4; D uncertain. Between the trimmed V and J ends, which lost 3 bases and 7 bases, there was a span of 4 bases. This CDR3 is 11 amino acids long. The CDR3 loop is CASSLANEQFF. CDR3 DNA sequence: TGTGCCAGCAGTTTGGCGAATGAGCAGTTCTTC.

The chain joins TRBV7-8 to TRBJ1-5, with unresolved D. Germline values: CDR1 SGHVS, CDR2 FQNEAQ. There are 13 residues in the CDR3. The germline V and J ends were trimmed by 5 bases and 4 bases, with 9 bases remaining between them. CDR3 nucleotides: TGTGCCAGCAGCCAATCAGAGAATCAGCCCCAGCATTTT. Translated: CASSQSENQPQHF.

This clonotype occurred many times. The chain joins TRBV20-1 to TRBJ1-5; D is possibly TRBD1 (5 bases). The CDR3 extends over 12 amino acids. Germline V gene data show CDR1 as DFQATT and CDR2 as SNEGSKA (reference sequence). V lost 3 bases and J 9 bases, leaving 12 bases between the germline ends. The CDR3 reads CSASRREGPQHF. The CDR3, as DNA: TGCAGTGCTAGTCGCAGGGAAGGGCCCCAGCATTTT.

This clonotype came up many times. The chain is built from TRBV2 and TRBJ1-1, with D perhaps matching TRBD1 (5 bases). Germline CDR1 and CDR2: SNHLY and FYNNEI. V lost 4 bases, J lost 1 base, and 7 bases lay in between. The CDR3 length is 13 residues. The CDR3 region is CASSGQQNTEAFF. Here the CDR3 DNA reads TGTGCCAGCAGTGGACAGCAGAACACTGAAGCTTTCTTT.

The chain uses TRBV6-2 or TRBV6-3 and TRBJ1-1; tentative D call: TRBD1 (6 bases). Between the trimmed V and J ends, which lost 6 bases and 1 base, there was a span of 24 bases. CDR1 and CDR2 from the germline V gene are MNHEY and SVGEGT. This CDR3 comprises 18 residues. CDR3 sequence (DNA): TGTGCCAGCAGCTCACCCCCCCCGTCCGGGACAAGGAACACTGAAGCTTTCTTT. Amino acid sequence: CASSSPPPSGTRNTEAFF.

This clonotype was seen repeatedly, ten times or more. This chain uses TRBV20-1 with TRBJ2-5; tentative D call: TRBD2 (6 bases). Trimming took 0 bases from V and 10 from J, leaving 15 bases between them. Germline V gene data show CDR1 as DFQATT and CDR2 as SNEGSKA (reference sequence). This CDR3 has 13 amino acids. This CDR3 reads CSAREIRESSQYF. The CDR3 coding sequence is TGCAGTGCTAGAGAGATTCGGGAGTCGAGCCAGTACTTC.

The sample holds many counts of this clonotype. Here the CDR3 reads CAWSSGGGANVLTF. DNA for the CDR3: TGTGCCTGGAGTTCAGGCGGGGGGGCCAACGTCCTGACTTTC. The chain carries TRBV30 and TRBJ2-6; possibly TRBD2 for D (5 bases). V was shortened by 2 bases and J by 4 bases, with 9 bases between the two germline ends. CDR3 size: 14 residues. Germline CDR1 is GTSNPN and CDR2 is SVGIG (reference sequence).

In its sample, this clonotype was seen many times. DNA of the CDR3: TGTGCCATCAGCGCTCTAGCGGGAGCAGGGGAGACCCAGTACTTC. It is translated as CAISALAGAGETQYF. The rearrangement links TRBV10-3 to TRBJ2-5; 10 positions match TRBD2. Germline values: CDR1 ENHRY, CDR2 SYGVKD. The CDR3 runs 15 residues. V lost 6 bases and J lost 5; bases outside the gene matches: 9.

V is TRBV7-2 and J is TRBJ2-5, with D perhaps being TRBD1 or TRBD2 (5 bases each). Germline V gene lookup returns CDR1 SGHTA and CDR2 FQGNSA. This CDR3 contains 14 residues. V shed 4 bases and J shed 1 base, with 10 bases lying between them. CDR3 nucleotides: TGTGCCAGCAGCTATCGGGGACCCCAAGAGACCCAGTACTTC. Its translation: CASSYRGPQETQYF.

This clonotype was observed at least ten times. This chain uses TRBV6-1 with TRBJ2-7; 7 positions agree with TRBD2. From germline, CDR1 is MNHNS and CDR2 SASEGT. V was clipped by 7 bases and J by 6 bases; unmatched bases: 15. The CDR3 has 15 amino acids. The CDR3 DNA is TGTGCCAGCAAGCCCGGGGAGCGGGGTAGGGGCGAGCAGTACTTC. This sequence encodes CASKPGERGRGEQYF.

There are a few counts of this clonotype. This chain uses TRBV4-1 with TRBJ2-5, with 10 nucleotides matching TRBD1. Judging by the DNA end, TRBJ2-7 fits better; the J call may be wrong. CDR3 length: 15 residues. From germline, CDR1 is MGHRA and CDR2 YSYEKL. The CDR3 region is CASSTPGQGLGEQYF. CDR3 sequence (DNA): TGCGCCAGCAGCACTCCGGGACAGGGGCTCGGCGAGCAGTACTTC.

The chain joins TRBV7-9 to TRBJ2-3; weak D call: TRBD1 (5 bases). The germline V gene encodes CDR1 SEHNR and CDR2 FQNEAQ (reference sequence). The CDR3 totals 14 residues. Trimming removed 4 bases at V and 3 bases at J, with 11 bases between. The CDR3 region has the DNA TGTGCCAGCAGCTATAGACAGTATACAGATACGCAGTATTTT. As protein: CASSYRQYTDTQYF.

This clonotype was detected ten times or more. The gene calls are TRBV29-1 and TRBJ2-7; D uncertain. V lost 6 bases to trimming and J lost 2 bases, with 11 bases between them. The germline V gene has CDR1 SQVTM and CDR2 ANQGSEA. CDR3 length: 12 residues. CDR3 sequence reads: CSVRYIPYEQYF. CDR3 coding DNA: TGCAGCGTAAGATACATTCCCTACGAGCAGTACTTC.

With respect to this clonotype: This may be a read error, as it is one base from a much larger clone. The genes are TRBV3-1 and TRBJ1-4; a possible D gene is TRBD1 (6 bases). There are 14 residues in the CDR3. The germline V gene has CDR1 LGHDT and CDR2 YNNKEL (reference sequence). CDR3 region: CGSSLSSGAEKLFF. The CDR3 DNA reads TGTGGCAGCAGCCTTTCTTCGGGGGCGGAAAAACTGTTTTTT.

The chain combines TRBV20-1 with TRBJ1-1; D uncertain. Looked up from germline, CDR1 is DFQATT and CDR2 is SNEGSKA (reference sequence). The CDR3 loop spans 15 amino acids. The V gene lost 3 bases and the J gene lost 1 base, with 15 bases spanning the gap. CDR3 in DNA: TGCAGTGCTAGTTTTTTGGGCGGGTCGAACACTGAAGCTTTCTTT. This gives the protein CSASFLGGSNTEAFF.

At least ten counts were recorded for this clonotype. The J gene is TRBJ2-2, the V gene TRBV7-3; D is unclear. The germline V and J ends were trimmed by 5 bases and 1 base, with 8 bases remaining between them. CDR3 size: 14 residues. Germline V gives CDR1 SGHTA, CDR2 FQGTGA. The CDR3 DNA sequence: TGTGCCAGCAGCCCCCGAGGGAACACCGGGGAGCTGTTTTTT. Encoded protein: CASSPRGNTGELFF.